The next 23 T cell receptor beta chains were all read from a single sample in a study of cytomegalovirus exposure and HLA in healthy donors. 60 Vbeta and 13 Jbeta primers were used in PCR. The assay was immunoSEQ multiplex PCR, and TCRdb's table has in-frame clones only and misses some. Of 160,000 or so clones in the sample, approximately 88% are singletons; the top ten hold around 1%. The sample was PBMCs. The receptors were gathered from a man aged 25-45 years in good health and CMV-seronegative.

This chain uses TRBV5-4 with TRBJ1-6; D remains unclear. Germline V lookup: CDR1 SGHNT, CDR2 YYREEE (reference sequence). The CDR3 has 15 amino acids. Trimming took 0 bases from V and 9 from J, leaving 13 bases between them. The CDR3 DNA reads TGTGCCAGCAGCTTGGACAGCAGCCCCAGTTCACCCCTCCACTTT. Protein product: CASSLDSSPSSPLHF.

The V and J genes are TRBV19 and TRBJ1-3, with TRBD1 identical over 8 bases. Germline values: CDR1 LNHDA, CDR2 SQIVND (reference sequence). The CDR3 is 13 residues long. The V gene end was trimmed by 6 bases and the J gene end by 9 bases; junction bases not matched to a gene: 7. The CDR3 loop reads CASRPDRESTIYF. CDR3 bases: TGTGCCAGTAGACCGGACAGGGAAAGCACCATATATTTT.

V and J are TRBV16 and TRBJ2-4, with D possibly being TRBD2 (7 bases). The CDR3 has 15 residues. Between the trimmed V and J ends, which lost 2 bases and 6 bases, there was a span of 14 bases. From germline, CDR1 is KGHSY and CDR2 FQNENV. The CDR3 region is CASSQGGAFLNIQYF. The CDR3, as DNA: TGTGCCAGCAGCCAAGGGGGGGCTTTCCTAAACATTCAGTACTTC.

In DNA, the CDR3 is TGTGCCAGCAGCCCCAGCTTCGCGCTAGGCACAGATACGCAGTATTTT. Amino acids: CASSPSFALGTDTQYF. The chain couples TRBV7-2 to TRBJ2-3; D remains unclear. Germline V lookup: CDR1 SGHTA, CDR2 FQGNSA. The CDR3 has 16 amino acids. Trimming removed 5 bases from V and 1 base from J, with 16 bases in between. The complete variable domain, with remaining parts taken from reference TRBV7-2 and TRBJ2-3, reads GAGVSQSPSNKVTEKGKDVELRCDPISGHTALYWYRQSLGQGLEFLIYFQGNSAPDKSGLPSDRFSAERTGGSVSTLTIQRTQQEDSAVYLCASSPSFALGTDTQYFGPGTRLTVL.

The genes are TRBV4-1 and TRBJ2-5; 11 bases map to TRBD2. The CDR3 is 15 residues long. Germline values: CDR1 MGHRA, CDR2 YSYEKL. With V trimmed by 1 base and J by 11 bases, 9 bases remained unmatched. The CDR3, as DNA: TGCGCCAGCAGCCAAGGGAGTAGCGGGGGGGCCGGACAGTACTTC. Protein: CASSQGSSGGAGQYF.

The chain uses TRBV6-6 and TRBJ2-7; possible D gene TRBD2, 6 bases. V lost 2 bases and J 2 bases, leaving 7 bases between the germline ends. The CDR3 is 13 amino acids. The V gene's germline CDR1 is MNHNY and CDR2 SVGAGI (reference sequence). CDR3 loop: CASSYTGAYEQYF. As DNA, the CDR3 is TGTGCCAGCAGTTACACGGGGGCCTACGAGCAGTACTTC.

This clone was observed once. The rearrangement uses TRBV29-1 and TRBJ2-7, with 8 bases matching TRBD1. The germline gives CDR1 SQVTM, CDR2 ANQGSEA. Losses at the gene ends were 2 bases for V and 3 bases for J; bases not matched to a gene: 15. The CDR3 has 17 amino acids. The chain's CDR3 is CSVEIGTGRNSIYEQYF. The CDR3 coding sequence is TGCAGCGTTGAAATCGGGACAGGACGAAATTCAATCTACGAGCAGTACTTC.

The CDR3 bases are TGTGCCAGCAGGACACCTTACGAGCAGTACTTC. Its translation is CASRTPYEQYF. The chain combines TRBV6-5 with TRBJ2-7, with D uncertain. Germline V CDR1 and CDR2: MNHEY, SVGAGI. Trimming took 6 bases from V and 4 from J, leaving 7 bases between them. The CDR3 length is 11 residues.

This clone was counted a few times. The genes are TRBV29-1 and TRBJ1-4, with TRBD1 identical over 8 bases. In germline, CDR1 is SQVTM, CDR2 ANQGSEA. The CDR3 is made up of 12 amino acids. Trimming at V came to 4 bases and at J to 7 bases, leaving 2 bases not matched to a gene. This chain's CDR3 is CSVATGVEKLFF. CDR3 nucleotide sequence: TGCAGCGTTGCGACAGGGGTTGAAAAACTGTTTTTT.

The rearrangement links TRBV29-1 to TRBJ2-7, with 9 bases lining up with TRBD2. The CDR3 has 12 residues. V shed 4 bases and J 6 bases; nucleotides not matched to a gene: 4. Germline lookup yields CDR1 SQVTM and CDR2 ANQGSEA. The CDR3 spells CSVVAGGGEQYF. The DNA for the CDR3 is TGCAGCGTTGTTGCGGGAGGGGGCGAGCAGTACTTC.

As for this clone: Additional DNA sequences in this sample encode the identical CDR3. The chain employs TRBV13 and TRBJ2-7; D uncertain. Germline V gives CDR1 PRHDT, CDR2 FYEKMQ (reference sequence). CDR3 length: 14 amino acids. The germline V and J ends were trimmed by 1 base and 0 bases, with 7 bases remaining between them. CDR3 region: CASSLDRSSYEQYF. In nucleotides, the CDR3 is TGTGCCAGCAGCTTAGATAGGAGCTCCTACGAGCAGTACTTC.

V usage is TRBV4-2 and J usage is TRBJ2-2, with 8 positions matching TRBD2. Losses at the gene ends were 4 bases for V and 7 bases for J; bases not matched to a gene: 17. CDR3 size: 18 residues. Germline V CDR1 and CDR2: LGHNA, YNFKEQ. CDR3 loop: CASSPDTTSGDYYGELFF. The CDR3 DNA follows: TGTGCCAGCAGCCCGGACACCACTAGCGGCGATTACTACGGGGAGCTGTTTTTT.

CDR3 coding DNA: TGCAGCGTTGTGCAGGGAAGACACGAGCAGTACTTC. Protein: CSVVQGRHEQYF. The chain links TRBV29-1 to TRBJ2-7; weak D call: TRBD1 (5 bases). V was cut by 4 bases and J by 5 bases, with 12 bases left in between. The CDR3 runs 12 residues. Germline values: CDR1 SQVTM, CDR2 ANQGSEA.

V gene TRBV7-8 combines with J gene TRBJ2-5; 7 bases match TRBD1. CDR3 length equals 16 residues. V was clipped by 1 base and J by 4 bases; unmatched bases: 9. In germline, CDR1 is SGHVS, CDR2 FQNEAQ. CDR3 nucleotides: TGTGCCAGCAGCTTAGAGGGTAGGGGGCGCGGAGAGACCCAGTACTTC. Translation gives CASSLEGRGRGETQYF.

This clone was picked up a small number of times. The CDR3 DNA sequence: TGTGCCACCCAGGACTACTCCACAGATACGCAGTATTTT. The encoded protein is CATQDYSTDTQYF. The V and J genes are TRBV6-1 and TRBJ2-3; the D gene is possibly TRBD2 (6 bases). CDR1 and CDR2 from the germline V gene are MNHNS and SASEGT. Trimming cost V 10 bases and J 2 bases, with 13 bases left between them. CDR3 length: 13 amino acids.

The chain is built from TRBV14 and TRBJ1-5, with D perhaps TRBD1 (5 bases). From germline, CDR1 is SGHDN and CDR2 FVKESK. V was shortened by 3 bases and J by 3 bases, with 12 bases between the two germline ends. There are 15 residues in the CDR3. The CDR3 sequence: CASSHGGGLNQPQHF. CDR3 nucleotide sequence: TGTGCCAGCAGCCACGGGGGTGGACTCAATCAGCCCCAGCATTTT.

A note on this clone: One end of the junction fails to match germline, which may point to a read error. The genes are TRBV5-8 and TRBJ2-6, with 7 bases matching TRBD1. CDR1 and CDR2 (germline): SGHTS, YDEGEE. This CDR3 comprises 18 residues. The CDR3 DNA is TGTGCCAGCAGCTTACTAAGACAGGGCCTCTCTGGGGCCAACCTCCTGACTTTC. Amino acids: CASSLLRQGLSGANLLTF.

V is TRBV30 and J is TRBJ1-6; 7 positions agree with TRBD1. The CDR3 contains 16 residues. Germline V gene sequence: CDR1 GTSNPN, CDR2 SVGIG (reference sequence). After removal of 3 bases from V and 0 bases from J, the junction contained 5 bases not matched to a gene. The CDR3: CAWSTGASSYNSPLHF. The CDR3, as DNA: TGTGCCTGGAGCACAGGGGCGAGCTCCTATAATTCACCCCTCCACTTT.

The rearrangement links TRBV27 to TRBJ2-1, with 7 bases identical to TRBD1. With V trimmed by 6 bases and J by 15 bases, 14 bases remained unmatched. Germline-derived CDR1 and CDR2 are MNHEY and SMNVEV (reference sequence). The CDR3 is made up of 13 amino acids. The CDR3 is CASSPGQGVSRFF. The CDR3 bases are TGTGCCAGCAGCCCGGGGCAGGGGGTAAGTCGGTTCTTC.

J is TRBJ1-2 and V is TRBV19; D is perhaps TRBD1 (6 bases). Per germline, CDR1 LNHDA and CDR2 SQIVND (reference sequence). Trimming stripped 5 bases from V and 5 bases from J, with 15 bases between. The CDR3 is 14 amino acids. CDR3 loop: CASSHSGTTYGYTF. DNA for the CDR3: TGTGCCAGTAGTCATTCCGGGACAACTTATGGCTACACCTTC.

The rearrangement joins TRBV5-4 to TRBJ1-3; D might be TRBD1 (5 bases). V lost 6 bases to trimming and J lost 0 bases, with 13 bases between them. From germline, CDR1 is SGHNT and CDR2 YYREEE (reference sequence). The CDR3 loop spans 15 amino acids. The CDR3 reads CASNSQGDSGNTIYF. As DNA, the CDR3 is TGTGCCAGCAACTCGCAGGGCGACTCTGGAAACACCATATATTTT.

The chain joins TRBV19 to TRBJ1-2; TRBD1 aligns across 7 bases. J lost 5 bases, V lost 9 bases, and 9 bases had no gene match. The length of the CDR3 is 13 residues. Germline V gene data show CDR1 as LNHDA and CDR2 as SQIVND (reference sequence). CDR3 DNA: TGTGCCAGCGCCGTGCAGGGGGGTTATGGCTACACCTTC. Translating gives CASAVQGGYGYTF.

The rearrangement uses TRBV10-3 and TRBJ1-6; 12 nucleotides align to TRBD1. Trimming at V came to 6 bases and at J to 6 bases, leaving 0 bases not matched to a gene. This CDR3 spans 14 amino acids. Per the germline V gene, CDR1 is ENHRY and CDR2 is SYGVKD. The CDR3 sequence: CAIRGQGANSPLHF. In nucleotides, the CDR3 is TGTGCCATCAGGGGACAGGGGGCTAATTCACCCCTCCACTTT.